Shown below are 21 T cell receptor beta chains from a single sample sequenced in a study of regulatory T cells in long-lasting Graves disease. Researchers made TCR beta libraries by using iRepertoire HTBI primers and running Arm-PCR on CDR3 regions. TCRdb redid the calling of the multiplex PCR reads with MiXCR, one entry per CDR3 protein. The table includes a few hundred thousand distinct CDR3 sequences, less than 25% detected once. Time point: persistent/refractory GD, antithyroid drugs over 5 years with positive TRAb. Scientists built the TCR library using RNA that was extracted from PBMCs. The sequencing here drew on peripheral blood mononuclear cells (PBMCs), taken when the disease was refractory, from a patient treated with antithyroid drugs. The receptors derive from a female donor with Graves disease.

To note about this clonotype: Since a much larger clone is just one base distant, this may be a read error. The chain recombines TRBV28 with TRBJ1-2; D might be TRBD1 (5 bases). Germline V gene sequence: CDR1 MDHEN, CDR2 SYDVKM. The CDR3 runs to 13 residues. The CDR3 bases are TGTACCAGCAGACCAGGGTCGGACTATGGCTACACCTTC. Translated, it gives CTSRPGSDYGYTF.

This clonotype has more than one count but fewer than ten. This chain connects TRBV10-3 to TRBJ2-5; D may be TRBD1 or TRBD2 (5 bases each). V gave up 2 bases and J gave up 2 bases, with 12 bases separating them. The length of the CDR3 is 15 residues. Germline lookup yields CDR1 ENHRY and CDR2 SYGVKD. The CDR3 DNA reads as TGTGCCATCAGTGAGCCCGGGGCACCACAAGAGACCCAGTACTTC. Amino acids: CAISEPGAPQETQYF.

V is TRBV27 and J is TRBJ1-2; 12 positions match TRBD1. The CDR3 is 16 amino acids. With 6 bases clipped from V and 4 bases from J, the junction kept 9 bases outside the gene matches. CDR1 MNHEY and CDR2 SMNVEV come from the germline V gene (reference sequence). In DNA, the CDR3 is TGTGCCAGCAGCTCCCTCGGGACAGGGGGCGGCTATGGCTACACCTTC. Translating it yields CASSSLGTGGGYGYTF.

This clonotype was counted ten times or more. The J gene is TRBJ2-5, the V gene TRBV7-9; no firm D call. Germline V gene lookup returns CDR1 SEHNR and CDR2 FQNEAQ (reference sequence). V was clipped by 2 bases and J by 1 base, with 8 bases between them. This CDR3 has 14 residues. As DNA, the CDR3 is TGTGCCAGCAGCTTAAGCGAAATCCAAGAGACCCAGTACTTC. It specifies CASSLSEIQETQYF.

This clonotype has only a few counts. The J gene is TRBJ1-2, the V gene TRBV7-3; tentative D call: TRBD1 (6 bases). V shed 4 bases and J shed 6 bases, with 15 bases lying between them. The CDR3 length is 14 residues. Germline CDR1 reads SGHTA; CDR2 reads FQGTGA. In DNA form, the CDR3 reads TGTGCCAGCAGCTGGGGGGGCGCCGGGGATGGCTACACCTTC. Encoded protein: CASSWGGAGDGYTF.

In this sample, this clonotype turned up a few times. The J gene is TRBJ2-7, the V gene TRBV27; TRBD1 aligns across 7 bases. Losses at the gene ends were 6 bases for V and 1 base for J; bases not matched to a gene: 6. This CDR3 is 14 amino acids long. Per the germline V gene, CDR1 is MNHEY and CDR2 is SMNVEV (reference sequence). The DNA for the CDR3 is TGTGCCAGCAGGGGGACAGTCGATTCCTACGAGCAGTACTTC. It yields the protein CASRGTVDSYEQYF.

This clonotype appeared a few times. The rearrangement uses TRBV5-4 and TRBJ2-7; D is possibly TRBD2 (6 bases). The CDR3 is made up of 16 amino acids. V was cut by 0 bases and J by 0 bases, with 13 bases left in between. CDR1 and CDR2 (germline): SGHNT, YYREEE (reference sequence). CDR3 DNA: TGTGCCAGCAGCTTGGCCGGGGGTCACAGCTCCTACGAGCAGTACTTC. Protein product: CASSLAGGHSSYEQYF. The variable domain in full, with the rest retrieved from reference TRBV5-4 and TRBJ2-7, is ETGVTQSPTHLIKTRGQQVTLRCSSQSGHNTVSWYQQALGQGPQFIFQYYREEENGRGNFPPRFSGLQFPNYSSELNVNALELDDSALYLCASSLAGGHSSYEQYFGPGTRLTVT.

This clonotype occurred a few times. This chain links TRBV6-9 with TRBJ2-7; no definite D call. Per the germline V gene, CDR1 is MNHGY and CDR2 is SVAAGI. Trimming removed 4 bases from V and 0 bases from J, with 25 bases in between. The length of the CDR3 is 19 residues. The CDR3 spells CASSSITPFKGRSSYEQYF. CDR3 DNA sequence: TGTGCCAGCAGTTCCATCACCCCATTTAAGGGAAGGAGCTCCTACGAGCAGTACTTC.

This clonotype was seen only a few times. The V and J genes are TRBV30 and TRBJ1-2; possibly TRBD1 for D (5 bases). The germline V gene has CDR1 GTSNPN and CDR2 SVGIG (reference sequence). This CDR3 spans 13 amino acids. Between the trimmed V and J ends, which lost 2 bases and 3 bases, there was a span of 10 bases. The CDR3 coding sequence is TGTGCCTGGAGTTTTGGCAGGGACTATGGCTACACCTTC. Protein product: CAWSFGRDYGYTF.

This clonotype was seen a handful of times. This chain joins TRBV20-1 and TRBJ1-6, with D possibly TRBD1 on 5 matching bases. CDR1 is DFQATT, CDR2 SNEGSKA, per germline (reference sequence). V shed 6 bases and J shed 6 bases, with 9 bases lying between them. The CDR3 totals 12 residues. This chain's CDR3 is CSATDSNSPLHF. The CDR3 region has the DNA TGCAGTGCGACAGATAGTAATTCACCCCTCCACTTT.

This chain uses TRBV4-3 with TRBJ2-7; D could derive from TRBD1 or TRBD2 (5 bases each). Germline V gives CDR1 LGHNA, CDR2 YSLEER. Deletions cut 1 base from V and 2 bases from J, with 12 bases between. The CDR3 totals 15 residues. CDR3 protein: CASSQARGVAYEQYF. The CDR3 DNA sequence: TGCGCCAGCAGCCAAGCGAGAGGGGTAGCCTACGAGCAGTACTTC.

This clonotype was found a few times. The CDR3 sequence is CASHDIGNSYEQYF. Here the CDR3 DNA reads TGTGCCAGCCATGATATTGGGAACTCCTACGAGCAGTACTTC. The chain employs TRBV6-1 and TRBJ2-7; D gene uncertain. Germline V gene lookup returns CDR1 MNHNS and CDR2 SASEGT. The CDR3 loop spans 14 amino acids. The V and J ends lost 8 bases and 0 bases respectively, with 14 bases between them.

This clonotype was counted a few times. The J gene is TRBJ2-5, the V gene TRBV29-1, with 13 nucleotides matching TRBD2. In germline, CDR1 is SQVTM, CDR2 ANQGSEA. The CDR3 contains 15 residues. Trimming at V came to 7 bases and at J to 4 bases, leaving 9 bases not matched to a gene. The CDR3 reads CSAILAGGSRETQYF. CDR3 bases: TGCAGCGCCATACTAGCGGGAGGGTCTCGAGAGACCCAGTACTTC.

This clonotype appeared a few times. The chain uses TRBV7-2 and TRBJ2-7; 9 bases match TRBD2. This CDR3 contains 15 residues. Germline lookup yields CDR1 SGHTA and CDR2 FQGNSA. The V and J ends lost 7 bases and 6 bases, in that order; junction bases with no gene match: 13. Written as DNA, the CDR3 is TGTGCCAGCACCCTAGGGGCGGGAGGGCCACCCGAGCAGTACTTC. It codes for CASTLGAGGPPEQYF.

In its sample, this clonotype was seen many times. The chain has TRBV2 and TRBJ2-6; 10 nucleotides match TRBD1. The ends lost 8 bases at V and 0 bases at J; junction bases unmatched: 4. The germline V gene encodes CDR1 SNHLY and CDR2 FYNNEI. This CDR3 region has 16 residues. This CDR3 is CASPGQGSSGANVLTF. CDR3 DNA sequence: TGTGCCAGCCCGGGACAGGGGAGCTCTGGGGCCAACGTCCTGACTTTC. Together with reference TRBV2 and TRBJ2-6, the CDR3 gives the full variable domain: EPEVTQTPSHQVTQMGQEVILRCVPISNHLYFYWYRQILGQKVEFLVSFYNNEISEKSEIFDDQFSVERPDGSNFTLKIRSTKLEDSAMYFCASPGQGSSGANVLTFGAGSRLTVL.

V usage is TRBV13 and J usage is TRBJ2-2, with a possible D match to TRBD2 (6 bases). With 0 bases removed from V and 6 bases from J, the gap between germline ends came to 8 bases. This CDR3 is 14 amino acids long. Germline V gives CDR1 PRHDT, CDR2 FYEKMQ (reference sequence). The CDR3 nucleotides are TGTGCCAGCAGCTTAGGCCGCGGGGCCGGGGAGCTGTTTTTT. Its protein product is CASSLGRGAGELFF.

This clonotype appeared a few times. The V call is TRBV7-6, the J call TRBJ2-7; D perhaps matches TRBD1 (6 bases). Germline lookup yields CDR1 SGHVS and CDR2 FNYEAQ. V was trimmed by 4 bases and J by 2 bases, leaving 15 bases between them. This CDR3 comprises 15 residues. CDR3 sequence reads: CASSSPGTPPYEQYF. CDR3 sequence (DNA): TGTGCCAGCAGCTCACCCGGGACACCACCCTACGAGCAGTACTTC.

This rearrangement joins TRBV7-2 to TRBJ2-7; a possible D gene is TRBD2 (6 bases). Germline CDR1 and CDR2: SGHTA and FQGNSA. The CDR3 spans 15 residues. V was cut by 8 bases and J by 2 bases, with 19 bases left in between. The CDR3 DNA reads TGTGCCAGCTCAACTGCCGGGGGATCAACCTACGAGCAGTACTTC. Amino acid sequence: CASSTAGGSTYEQYF.

This clonotype was recorded at least ten times. V is TRBV20-1 and J is TRBJ2-4; 12 bases fit TRBD2. This CDR3 is built from 13 residues. Germline loops: CDR1 DFQATT, CDR2 SNEGSKA (reference sequence). V lost 6 bases, J lost 8 bases, and 5 bases stayed unmatched. The chain's CDR3 is CSATLAGGHIQYF. For the CDR3, the DNA is TGCAGTGCCACCCTAGCGGGAGGGCACATTCAGTACTTC.

Concerning this clonotype itself: Since a much larger clone is just one base distant, this may be a read error. The rearrangement links TRBV20-1 to TRBJ1-2, with a tentative D call TRBD1 (5 bases). CDR1 and CDR2 from the germline V gene are DFQATT and SNEGSKA (reference sequence). The CDR3 has 14 residues. Between the trimmed V and J ends, which lost 0 bases and 1 base, there was a span of 9 bases. The CDR3 protein is CSARDRGGNYGYTF. In DNA form, the CDR3 reads TGCAGTGCTAGAGATCGCGGGGGTAACTATGGCTACACCTTC.

This clonotype was observed at least ten times. The junction and the germline gene differ at one end; a read error may be behind it. The chain joins TRBV27 to TRBJ1-1, with 7 bases lining up with TRBD1. In germline, CDR1 is MNHEY, CDR2 SMNVEV (reference sequence). CDR3 length: 16 residues. The CDR3 bases are TGTGCCAGCAGTGAGACAGGGAGGTCAGGGAACACTGAAGCTCTCTTT. It encodes CASSETGRSGNTEALF.